This T cell receptor (beta chain) originates from a study of T cell repertoires in cytomegalovirus infection. The overall study: Both CMV infection and a matching HLA type were indicated by public TCR beta signatures.

Regarding the study as a whole: The ex vivo response was dominated by HLA-C-restricted CMV-specific TCR beta clonotypes.

From the reads, TCRdb called clonotypes with MiXCR, one entry per CDR3 protein. The sample contains approximately 300,000 distinct CDR3 sequences, almost 30% of which appear only once. Trimming took 4 bases from V and 4 from J; bases not matched to a gene: 8. Germline CDR1 and CDR2: DFQATT and SNEGSKA (reference sequence). The CDR3 runs to 17 residues. As for this clonotype: Its antigen is not identified.

The specimen comprised cultured PBMCs, sampled from culture after CMV antigen stimulation. The rearrangement uses TRBV20-1 and TRBJ2-3; 16 nucleotides agree with TRBD2. This clonotype originated in a human donor in good health (CMV status not recorded). Some clones in this sample may be carry-over from other donors' samples. The DNA of the CDR3 is TGCAGTGCTATTCCGGGACTAGCGGGAGGGTTCGCAGATACGCAGTATTTT. Protein sequence: CSAIPGLAGGFADTQYF.